This TCR beta chain emerged from a study of brain T cells in children with intractable seizures. Findings and caveats of the study: Absence of clones before surgery may stem from lower sequencing depth.

Comment on this clone: The antigen is not known.

TCRdb's table, derived via immunoSEQ multiplex PCR, lists solely in-frame clones and lacks some. The sample includes about 40,000 clones, 80% to 95% of them seen just once. Surgery cases with the highest brain T cell transcript signatures were chosen for sequencing. Germline-derived CDR1 and CDR2 are SNHLY and FYNNEI. The CDR3 totals 17 residues. V shed 0 bases and J shed 10 bases, with 19 bases lying between them. Sequencing was performed on peripheral blood, taken at surgery. This clonotype originated in a girl aged 2-10 years with tuberous sclerosis and intractable seizures. The V gene is TRBV2, the J gene TRBJ1-6; D perhaps matches TRBD1 (5 bases). CDR3 loop: CASSEALSDSPSSPLHF. In nucleotides, the CDR3 is TGTGCCAGCAGTGAAGCGCTTTCAGACAGTCCGTCCTCACCCCTCCACTTT.